A selection of T cell receptor beta chains follows, all from one sample in a study of blood T cells in healthy people across ages. TCRdb ran MiXCR on the 5' RACE reads and lists one entry per CDR3 protein. Of approximately 780,000 distinct CDR3 sequences in the sample, more than 25% are singletons; the top ten hold about 3%. These same records also appear under a second study, on T cells of mothers and their children.

The sequencing input was blood. The source of these receptors is a boy younger than 18 in good health. CDR3s include the opening cysteine and the closing phenylalanine or tryptophan. The order of the fields is clone size, V gene, D gene, J gene, CDR3 protein, CDR3 DNA. D genes are given only for firm matches. A row's size may be missing; if present it is once, few, many or a size class.

size: .
V: TRBV12-5
D: TRBD1
J: TRBJ2-3
CDR3: CASGKGQAVSTDTQYF
DNA: TGTGCTAGTGGTAAAGGACAGGCAGTTAGCACAGATACGCAGTATTTT

size: few
V: TRBV7-2
D: .
J: TRBJ1-2
CDR3: CASSRGQGGGYTF
DNA: TGTGCCAGCAGCCGAGGCCAGGGCGGCGGCTACACCTTC

size: .
V: TRBV6-1
D: .
J: TRBJ1-4
CDR3: CASSELEAYSNEKLFF
DNA: TGTGCCAGCAGTGAATTGGAGGCCTACTCTAATGAAAAACTGTTTTTT

size: few
V: TRBV5-1
D: TRBD1
J: TRBJ2-7
CDR3: CASSLYTGDAYEQYF
DNA: TGCGCCAGCAGCCTATATACAGGGGACGCATACGAGCAGTACTTC

size: few
V: TRBV5-1
D: TRBD1
J: TRBJ2-1
CDR3: CASSPGQEEYNEQFF
DNA: TGCGCCAGCAGCCCCGGACAGGAGGAATACAATGAGCAGTTCTTC

size: few
V: TRBV5-1
D: .
J: TRBJ2-2
CDR3: CASSSGASRGTGELFF
DNA: TGCGCCAGCAGCTCCGGGGCCTCACGTGGGACCGGGGAGCTGTTTTTT

size: .
V: TRBV5-1
D: .
J: TRBJ2-3
CDR3: CASSSWEALSTDTQYF
DNA: TGCGCCAGCAGCTCGTGGGAGGCTTTAAGCACAGATACGCAGTATTTT

size: .
V: TRBV3-1
D: TRBD2
J: TRBJ2-4
CDR3: CASSQDPGGGKNIQYF
DNA: TGTGCCAGCAGCCAAGATCCGGGAGGGGGCAAAAACATTCAGTACTTC

size: .
V: TRBV4-2
D: .
J: TRBJ2-7
CDR3: CASSQRGGASSYEQYF
DNA: TGTGCCAGCAGCCAGCGGGGCGGGGCTAGCTCCTACGAGCAGTACTTC

size: .
V: TRBV5-1
D: .
J: TRBJ2-7
CDR3: CASSLDHYEQYF
DNA: TGCGCCAGCAGCTTGGACCACTACGAGCAGTACTTC

size: .
V: TRBV20-1
D: .
J: TRBJ2-3
CDR3: CSARDPGRTDTQYF
DNA: TGCAGTGCTAGGGATCCTGGCCGCACAGATACGCAGTATTTT

size: few
V: TRBV6-5
D: .
J: TRBJ2-6
CDR3: CASSGAEAGANVLTF
DNA: TGTGCCAGCAGTGGGGCCGAGGCTGGGGCCAACGTCCTGACTTTC

size: few
V: TRBV11-2
D: .
J: TRBJ2-4
CDR3: CASSPVTMSNIQYF
DNA: TGTGCCAGCAGCCCCGTAACAATGTCGAACATTCAGTACTTC

size: few
V: TRBV28
D: TRBD2
J: TRBJ2-7
CDR3: CASSSLLAGLYEQYF
DNA: TGTGCCAGCAGTTCCCTCCTAGCGGGCCTCTACGAGCAGTACTTC